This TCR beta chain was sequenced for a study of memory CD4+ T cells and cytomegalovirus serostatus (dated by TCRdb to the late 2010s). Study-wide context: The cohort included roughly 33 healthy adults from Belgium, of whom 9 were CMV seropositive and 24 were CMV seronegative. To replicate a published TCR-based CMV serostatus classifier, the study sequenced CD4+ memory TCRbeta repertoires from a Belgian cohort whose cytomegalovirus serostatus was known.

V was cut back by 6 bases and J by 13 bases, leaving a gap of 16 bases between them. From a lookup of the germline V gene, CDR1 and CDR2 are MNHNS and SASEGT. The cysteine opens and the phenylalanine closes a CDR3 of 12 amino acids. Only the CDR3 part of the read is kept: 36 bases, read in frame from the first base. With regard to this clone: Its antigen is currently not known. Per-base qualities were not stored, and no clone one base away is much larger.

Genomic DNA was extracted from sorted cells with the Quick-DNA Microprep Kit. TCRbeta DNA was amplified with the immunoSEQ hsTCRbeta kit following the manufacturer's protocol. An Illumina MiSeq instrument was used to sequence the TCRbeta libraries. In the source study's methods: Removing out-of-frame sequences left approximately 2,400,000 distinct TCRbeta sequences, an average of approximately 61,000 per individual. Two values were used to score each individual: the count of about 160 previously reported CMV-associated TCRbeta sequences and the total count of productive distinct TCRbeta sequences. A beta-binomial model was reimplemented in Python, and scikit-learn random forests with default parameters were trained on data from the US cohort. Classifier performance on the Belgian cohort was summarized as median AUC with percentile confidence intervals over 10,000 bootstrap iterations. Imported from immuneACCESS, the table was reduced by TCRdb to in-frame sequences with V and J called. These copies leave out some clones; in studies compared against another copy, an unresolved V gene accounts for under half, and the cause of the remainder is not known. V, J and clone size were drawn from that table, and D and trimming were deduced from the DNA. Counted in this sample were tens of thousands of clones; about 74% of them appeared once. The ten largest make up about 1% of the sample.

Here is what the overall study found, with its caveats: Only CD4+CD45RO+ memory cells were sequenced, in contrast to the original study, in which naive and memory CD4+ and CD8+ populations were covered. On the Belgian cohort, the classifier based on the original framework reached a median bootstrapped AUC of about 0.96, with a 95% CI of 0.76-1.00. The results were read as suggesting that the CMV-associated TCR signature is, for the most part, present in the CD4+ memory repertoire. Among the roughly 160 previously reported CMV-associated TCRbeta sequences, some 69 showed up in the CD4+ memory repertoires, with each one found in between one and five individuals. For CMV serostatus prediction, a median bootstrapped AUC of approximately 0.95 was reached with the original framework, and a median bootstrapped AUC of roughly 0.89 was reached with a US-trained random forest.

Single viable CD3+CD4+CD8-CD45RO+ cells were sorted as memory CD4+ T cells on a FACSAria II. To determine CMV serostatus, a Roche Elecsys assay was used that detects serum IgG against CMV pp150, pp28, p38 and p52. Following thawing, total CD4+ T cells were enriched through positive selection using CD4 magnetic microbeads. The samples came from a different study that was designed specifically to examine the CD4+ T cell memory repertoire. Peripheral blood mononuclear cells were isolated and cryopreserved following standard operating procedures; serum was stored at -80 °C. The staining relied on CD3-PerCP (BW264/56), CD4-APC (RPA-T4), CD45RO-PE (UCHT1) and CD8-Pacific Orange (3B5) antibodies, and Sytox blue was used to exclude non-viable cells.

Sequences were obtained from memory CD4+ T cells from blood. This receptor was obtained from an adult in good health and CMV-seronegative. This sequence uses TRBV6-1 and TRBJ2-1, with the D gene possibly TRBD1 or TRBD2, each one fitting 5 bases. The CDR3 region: CASSSRGTAQFF. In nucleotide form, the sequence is TGTGCCAGCAGCTCCCGTGGGACGGCCCAGTTCTTC.